The present T cell receptor beta chain was sequenced within a study of regulatory T cells in long-lasting Graves disease. The overall study: The study counted Graves' disease as persistent given over 5 years of antithyroid drugs and positive TSH receptor antibodies.

Time point here: persistent/refractory GD, antithyroid drugs over 5 years with positive TRAb. PBMCs were the source of the RNA used for TCR sequencing. CDR1 SGHVS and CDR2 FNYEAQ come from the germline V gene. CDR3 length: 16 residues. To note about this clonotype: The junction differs from germline at one of its ends, possibly a read error.

Library construction for TCR beta used iRepertoire HTBI primers and Arm-PCR of CDR3 regions. TCRdb re-analysed the multiplex PCR reads in MiXCR, keeping a single row per CDR3 protein. The data show some 420,000 distinct CDR3 sequences, approximately 23% seen once. This sequence joins TRBV7-6 and TRBJ2-7, with 10 nucleotides matching TRBD2. Sequences were derived from peripheral blood mononuclear cells (PBMCs), sampled when the disease was refractory, from a patient treated with antithyroid drugs. This receptor was obtained from a female donor with Graves disease. In nucleotides, the CDR3 is TGTGCCAGCAGCCCCCTAGCGGGAGACATCTCCTACGAGCAGCACTTC. Amino acids: CASSPLAGDISYEQHF.